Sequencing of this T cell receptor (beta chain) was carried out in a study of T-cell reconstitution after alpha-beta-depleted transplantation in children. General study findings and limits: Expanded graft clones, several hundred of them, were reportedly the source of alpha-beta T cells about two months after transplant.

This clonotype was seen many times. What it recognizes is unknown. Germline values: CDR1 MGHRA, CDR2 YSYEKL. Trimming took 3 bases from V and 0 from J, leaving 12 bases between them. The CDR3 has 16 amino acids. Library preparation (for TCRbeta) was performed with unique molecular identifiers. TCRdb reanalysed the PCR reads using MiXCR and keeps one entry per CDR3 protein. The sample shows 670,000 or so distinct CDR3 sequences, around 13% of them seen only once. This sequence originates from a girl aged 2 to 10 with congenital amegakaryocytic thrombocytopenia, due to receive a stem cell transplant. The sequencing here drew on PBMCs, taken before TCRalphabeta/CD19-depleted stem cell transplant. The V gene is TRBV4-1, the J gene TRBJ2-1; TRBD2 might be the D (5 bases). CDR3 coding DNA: TGCGCCAGCAGCCACAGAGCGGCGAGCTCCTACAATGAGCAGTTCTTC. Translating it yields CASSHRAASSYNEQFF.